The rows below give T cell receptor beta chains drawn from one sample of a study of cytomegalovirus exposure and HLA in healthy donors. Only in-frame clones appear in the TCRdb table, and some are missing; sequencing was by immunoSEQ multiplex PCR. Among under 200,000 clones listed, roughly 80% were seen once. Sequencing was performed on PBMCs. Receptors originate from a man in his sixties in good health and CMV-seronegative. CDR3s include the opening cysteine and the closing phenylalanine or tryptophan. D genes are given only for firm matches. The size entry is marked missing in some rows and otherwise reads once, few, many or a size class.

size	D	V	J	CDR3	DNA
.	TRBD2	TRBV19	TRBJ2-3	CASSTIGGLAGATDTQYF	TGTGCCAGTAGTACGATAGGGGGACTAGCGGGGGCAACAGATACGCAGTATTTT
.	.	TRBV12-5	TRBJ2-5	CASGLVYETQYF	TGTGCTAGTGGTTTGGTATATGAGACCCAGTACTTC
.	.	TRBV5-1	TRBJ1-5	CASRNGADSNQPQHF	TGCGCCAGCAGAAATGGGGCAGATAGCAATCAGCCCCAGCATTTT
.	TRBD2	TRBV18	TRBJ2-3	CASSPLAGGLVKNTDTQYF	TGTGCCAGCTCACCACTGGCGGGAGGGCTCGTTAAAAACACAGATACGCAGTATTTT
.	.	TRBV6-1	TRBJ1-5	CASSEWLQNSNQPQHF	TGTGCCAGCAGTGAATGGCTACAGAATAGCAATCAGCCCCAGCATTTT
.	TRBD1	TRBV6-1	TRBJ1-2	CASSLTGQANYGYTF	TGTGCCAGCAGCTTGACTGGACAGGCCAACTATGGCTACACCTTC
.	.	TRBV7-2	TRBJ2-1	CASSSLLDRWAHNEQFF	TGTGCCAGCAGCTCGCTCCTTGACAGGTGGGCCCACAATGAGCAGTTCTTC
.	.	TRBV7-9	TRBJ2-1	CASSLEGSYNEQFF	TGTGCCAGCAGCTTAGAGGGGTCCTACAATGAGCAGTTCTTC
.	TRBD2	TRBV4-1	TRBJ2-7	CASSQETSGGAHEQYF	TGCGCCAGCAGCCAAGAGACTAGCGGGGGGGCCCACGAGCAGTACTTC
.	TRBD1	TRBV5-1	TRBJ2-7	CASSPTGTGTYEQYF	TGCGCCAGCAGCCCTACCGGGACAGGGACTTACGAGCAGTACTTC
.	.	TRBV7-6	TRBJ2-1	CASSLARTGLGEQFF	TGTGCCAGCAGCTTAGCGAGAACAGGTCTGGGAGAGCAGTTCTTC
.	.	TRBV7-9	TRBJ2-7	CASSLAGGFGYEQYF	TGTGCCAGCAGCTTGGCTGGGGGGTTCGGGTACGAGCAGTACTTC
.	.	TRBV5-6	TRBJ1-1	CASSFGRVNTEAFF	TGTGCCAGCAGCTTTGGGAGGGTGAACACTGAAGCTTTCTTT
.	.	TRBV7-2	TRBJ2-3	CASSLQGDTQYF	TGTGCCAGCAGCTTACAGGGAGATACGCAGTATTTT
.	.	TRBV28	TRBJ2-7	CASSLQGYYEQYF	TGTGCCAGCAGTTTACAGGGTTACTACGAGCAGTACTTC
.	.	TRBV9	TRBJ2-5	CASSSRQQETQYF	TGTGCCAGCAGCTCGAGACAGCAAGAGACCCAGTACTTC
.	.	TRBV29-1	TRBJ2-6	CSVEEGAREFSGANVLTF	TGCAGCGTTGAAGAGGGGGCCAGGGAGTTTTCTGGGGCCAACGTCCTGACTTTC
.	TRBD1	TRBV27	TRBJ2-7	CASSSVGQGVVEQYF	TGTGCCAGCAGTTCCGTGGGACAGGGTGTTGTCGAGCAGTACTTC
few	.	TRBV5-1	TRBJ2-2	CASSLGGSGELFF	TGCGCCAGCAGCTTAGGGGGAAGCGGGGAGCTGTTTTTT
few	.	TRBV7-2	TRBJ2-7	CASSLAGEGSKQYF	TGTGCCAGCAGCTTAGCGGGAGAAGGCTCAAAGCAGTACTTC
.	.	TRBV7-3	TRBJ2-1	CASSPFGSSSYNEQFF	TGTGCCAGCAGCCCTTTTGGTTCGAGCTCCTACAATGAGCAGTTCTTC
.	.	TRBV6-6	TRBJ2-3	CASSLTDTQYF	TGTGCCAGCAGCCTCACAGATACGCAGTATTTT
.	.	TRBV6-1	TRBJ1-5	CASSEQTDQPQHF	TGTGCCAGCAGTGAACAAACGGATCAGCCCCAGCATTTT
.	.	TRBV5-1	TRBJ1-6	CASSLELETGGNSPLHF	TGCGCCAGCAGCTTGGAATTAGAGACAGGTGGTAATTCACCCCTCCACTTT